One sample yielded the 28 T cell receptor beta chains listed below, sequenced in a study of cytomegalovirus exposure and HLA in healthy donors. Researchers ran the PCR with 60 Vbeta and 13 Jbeta primers. The method was immunoSEQ multiplex PCR; TCRdb's version includes in-frame clones alone and lacks a portion of them. The sample has about 95,000 clones; about two thirds are singletons. The material sequenced was PBMCs. These receptor sequences come from a man aged 55 to 70 in good health and CMV-seronegative.

In this sample, this clone turned up a few times. V gene TRBV6-4 combines with J gene TRBJ2-1; 11 bases align to TRBD2. Germline-derived CDR1 and CDR2 are MRHNA and SNTAGT. The length of the CDR3 is 16 residues. J gave up 10 bases and V 6 bases, and 14 bases lay outside the gene matches. The CDR3 region has the DNA TGTGCCAGCAGCATTCTAGCGGGGGGCACGACGGTAGAGCAGTTCTTC. Translated: CASSILAGGTTVEQFF.

V gene TRBV5-1 combines with J gene TRBJ2-5; a possible D gene is TRBD1 (6 bases). Germline CDR1 SGHRS, CDR2 YFSETQ. The V end lost 5 bases, the J end lost 4 bases, and 18 bases lay between the germline ends. The CDR3 runs to 15 residues. The CDR3 is CASSLEPLGGETQYF. The CDR3 region has the DNA TGCGCCAGCAGTCTAGAGCCCCTAGGGGGAGAGACCCAGTACTTC. The entire variable domain, with the rest obtained from reference TRBV5-1 and TRBJ2-5, is as follows: KAGVTQTPRYLIKTRGQQVTLSCSPISGHRSVSWYQQTPGQGLQFLFEYFSETQRNKGNFPGRFSGRQFSNSRSEMNVSTLELGDSALYLCASSLEPLGGETQYFGPGTRLLVL.

The V call is TRBV5-1, the J call TRBJ2-7; TRBD2 matches 7 bases. V was clipped by 6 bases and J by 2 bases; unmatched bases: 8. CDR1 is SGHRS, CDR2 YFSETQ, per germline. The CDR3 spans 14 residues. This chain's CDR3 is CASTESGTPYEQYF. The CDR3 DNA reads as TGCGCCAGCACCGAGAGCGGGACTCCCTACGAGCAGTACTTC. Based on the CDR3 plus reference TRBV5-1 and TRBJ2-7, the full variable domain is KAGVTQTPRYLIKTRGQQVTLSCSPISGHRSVSWYQQTPGQGLQFLFEYFSETQRNKGNFPGRFSGRQFSNSRSEMNVSTLELGDSALYLCASTESGTPYEQYFGPGTRLTVT.

This clone was recorded only once. CDR3 DNA sequence: TGTTCCGCCGACAATTTTCGCAATCAGCCCCAGCATTTT. Translated: CSADNFRNQPQHF. The chain has TRBV7-9 and TRBJ1-5; unclear D gene. The germline V gene has CDR1 SEHNR and CDR2 FQNEAQ (reference sequence). The CDR3 is 13 amino acids. The full variable domain, in which reference TRBV7-9 and TRBJ1-5 provide the parts outside the CDR3, is DTGVSQNPRHKITKRGQNVTFRCDPISEHNRLYWYRQTLGQGPEFLTYFQNEAQLEKSRLLSDRFSAERPKGSFSTLEIQRTEQGDSAMYLCSADNFRNQPQHFGDGTRLSIL.

This clone was counted only a few times. This chain's CDR3 is CASSFLGAYEQYF. In nucleotides, the CDR3 is TGCGCCAGCAGCTTCTTGGGAGCCTACGAGCAGTACTTC. The chain has TRBV5-1 and TRBJ2-7, with D tentatively TRBD2 (5 bases). CDR1 and CDR2 from the germline V gene are SGHRS and YFSETQ. The germline V and J ends were trimmed by 2 bases and 2 bases, with 8 bases remaining between them. This CDR3 comprises 13 residues.

This rearrangement joins TRBV25-1 to TRBJ1-2; perhaps TRBD1 as D (6 bases). The V gene's germline CDR1 is MGHDK and CDR2 SYGVNS. V was shortened by 6 bases and J by 4 bases, with 12 bases between the two germline ends. The CDR3 has 13 residues. In DNA, the CDR3 is TGTGCCAGCAGACAGGGTAAGGGCTATGGCTACACCTTC. This codes for CASRQGKGYGYTF.

The chain couples TRBV7-6 to TRBJ1-1; D is ambiguous. The CDR3 runs to 13 residues. The germline V and J ends were trimmed by 2 bases and 3 bases, with 7 bases remaining between them. Germline assignment: CDR1 SGHVS and CDR2 FNYEAQ. The CDR3 spells CASSLFTDTEAFF. CDR3 nucleotides: TGTGCCAGCAGCTTATTTACGGACACTGAAGCTTTCTTT.

The chain joins TRBV6-5 to TRBJ2-7; the D is unclear. Germline V gene sequence: CDR1 MNHEY, CDR2 SVGAGI. CDR3 length: 12 amino acids. The V end lost 6 bases, the J end lost 1 base, and 7 bases lay between the germline ends. The CDR3 nucleotides are TGTGCCAGCAGCGTCTCGTCCTACGAGCAGTACTTC. Its translation is CASSVSSYEQYF.

This chain links TRBV11-2 with TRBJ2-7; tentatively, D is TRBD1 (6 bases). Germline CDR1 and CDR2: SGHAT and FQNNGV. V lost 2 bases, J lost 6 bases, and 8 bases lay in between. CDR3 size: 12 residues. The CDR3 sequence is CASSLMGAEQYF. Here the CDR3 DNA reads TGTGCCAGCAGCTTAATGGGGGCCGAGCAGTACTTC.

The chain links TRBV5-4 to TRBJ1-4; 12 bases align to TRBD1. Trimming at V came to 6 bases and at J to 9 bases, leaving 15 bases not matched to a gene. Germline V lookup: CDR1 SGHNT, CDR2 YYREEE (reference sequence). This CDR3 region has 17 residues. CDR3 in amino acids: CASTNRDRGRSAKKLFF. In DNA form, the CDR3 reads TGTGCCAGCACCAACCGGGACAGGGGGCGCTCTGCAAAAAAACTGTTTTTT.

The chain uses TRBV6-5 and TRBJ2-7; the D gene is possibly TRBD1 (5 bases). CDR1 and CDR2 from the germline V gene are MNHEY and SVGAGI. This CDR3 region has 15 residues. V was cut by 0 bases and J by 6 bases, with 15 bases left in between. The CDR3 loop is CASSYSDSQPSEQYF. The CDR3, as DNA: TGTGCCAGCAGTTACTCTGACAGCCAACCATCCGAGCAGTACTTC.

J is TRBJ2-3 and V is TRBV11-2; 8 bases are a match to TRBD2. Per the germline V gene, CDR1 is SGHAT and CDR2 is FQNNGV. The V and J ends lost 4 bases and 4 bases, in that order; junction bases with no gene match: 4. The length of the CDR3 is 14 residues. The CDR3 is CASSSGRGADTQYF. The CDR3 nucleotides read TGTGCCAGCAGCTCCGGGAGGGGGGCAGATACGCAGTATTTT.

The table lists this clone with a count of one. V and J are TRBV6-4 and TRBJ1-2; D is possibly TRBD1 (6 bases). The ends were cut back, 4 bases at V and 8 bases at J, with 23 bases in the middle. From germline, CDR1 is MRHNA and CDR2 SNTAGT. The CDR3 totals 16 residues. In DNA, the CDR3 is TGTGCCAGCAGTGGTACTTACTCAACAGGGCCCTCCGGCTACACCTTC. Translation: CASSGTYSTGPSGYTF.

Regarding this clone: The junction does not match germline at one end; this may be a read error. The chain carries TRBV2 and TRBJ2-2; 7 bases are a match to TRBD1. This CDR3 is 14 amino acids long. In germline, CDR1 is SNHLY, CDR2 FYNNEI. CDR3 coding DNA: TGTGCCAGCAGGGAAGACAGGGCGACCGGGGAGCTGTTTTTT. Translating gives CASREDRATGELFF.

The chain links TRBV6-4 to TRBJ2-5, with D uncertain. The CDR3 is 13 residues long. Germline CDR1 is MRHNA and CDR2 is SNTAGT. With 4 bases removed from V and 1 base from J, the gap between germline ends came to 7 bases. The DNA of the CDR3 is TGTGCCAGCAGTGGGCCGGGCCAAGAGACCCAGTACTTC. It encodes CASSGPGQETQYF.

This clone was observed a handful of times. The chain has TRBV5-1 and TRBJ2-2; 9 nucleotides line up with TRBD2. CDR3 length: 16 amino acids. V lost 0 bases to trimming and J lost 6 bases; unmatched junction nucleotides: 6. Germline V CDR1 and CDR2: SGHRS, YFSETQ. The CDR3 DNA sequence: TGCGCCAGCAGCTTGGTGGCGGGAGGGCCTTCCGGGGAGCTGTTTTTT. Protein: CASSLVAGGPSGELFF.

The V call is TRBV7-6, the J call TRBJ2-2, with D perhaps matching TRBD2 (5 bases). V shed 5 bases and J shed 0 bases, with 16 bases lying between them. The germline V gene encodes CDR1 SGHVS and CDR2 FNYEAQ. CDR3 length: 17 amino acids. CDR3 sequence (DNA): TGTGCCAGCAGCCTCGATCAGGCGGGTTCGAACACCGGGGAGCTGTTTTTT. Translation: CASSLDQAGSNTGELFF.

This chain uses TRBV28 with TRBJ1-5, with D possibly TRBD1 on 6 matching bases. Germline V lookup: CDR1 MDHEN, CDR2 SYDVKM. The V end was cut by 5 bases, the J end by 2 bases, with 13 bases between. The CDR3 is 15 amino acids. For the CDR3, the DNA is TGTGCCAGCAGTCTATACCAGGGGCGCAATCAGCCCCAGCATTTT. It yields the protein CASSLYQGRNQPQHF.

The rearrangement uses TRBV9 and TRBJ1-2; 8 positions agree with TRBD1. This CDR3 contains 13 residues. Germline CDR1 and CDR2: SGDLS and YYNGEE. V was clipped by 3 bases and J by 4 bases; unmatched bases: 2. CDR3 in amino acids: CASSGDRGYGYTF. CDR3 coding DNA: TGTGCCAGCAGCGGAGACAGGGGCTATGGCTACACCTTC.

J is TRBJ1-6 and V is TRBV30, with 11 nucleotides matching TRBD1. Per germline, CDR1 GTSNPN and CDR2 SVGIG (reference sequence). With V trimmed by 4 bases and J by 13 bases, 9 bases remained unmatched. The CDR3 covers 14 residues. The CDR3 coding sequence is TGTGCCTGGACTTCCGGGACAGGGGGATCTCCCCTCCACTTT. Its translation is CAWTSGTGGSPLHF.

This clone came up a few times. The CDR3 is CASSYYRDREGEQYF. CDR3 nucleotide sequence: TGTGCCAGCAGCTACTACCGGGACAGGGAAGGCGAGCAGTACTTC. This chain connects TRBV11-2 to TRBJ2-7; 9 positions match TRBD1. V gave up 4 bases and J gave up 6 bases; unmatched junction bases: 10. Germline loops: CDR1 SGHAT, CDR2 FQNNGV. This CDR3 has 15 amino acids.

V is TRBV15 and J is TRBJ1-6, with D hard to call. This CDR3 region has 16 residues. The germline V and J ends were trimmed by 4 bases and 0 bases, with 10 bases remaining between them. Germline CDR1 and CDR2: LNHNV and YYDKDF (reference sequence). Here the CDR3 DNA reads TGTGCCACCAGCAAGGAGGTTAGCTCCTATAATTCACCCCTCCACTTT. It is translated as CATSKEVSSYNSPLHF. The entire variable domain, with the rest obtained from reference TRBV15 and TRBJ1-6, is as follows: DAMVIQNPRYQVTQFGKPVTLSCSQTLNHNVMYWYQQKSSQAPKLLFHYYDKDFNNEADTPDNFQSRRPNTSFCFLDIRSPGLGDTAMYLCATSKEVSSYNSPLHFGNGTRLTVT.

The J gene is TRBJ2-1, the V gene TRBV9; D might be TRBD2 (5 bases). CDR1 is SGDLS and CDR2 is YYNGEE in the germline V gene. V lost 4 bases and J 6 bases, leaving 14 bases between the germline ends. The CDR3 runs 14 residues. The CDR3 coding sequence is TGTGCCAGCAGCCCCCCGAGAGGGTCCAATGAGCAGTTCTTC. Translation: CASSPPRGSNEQFF. Together with reference TRBV9 and TRBJ2-1, the CDR3 gives the full variable domain: DSGVTQTPKHLITATGQRVTLRCSPRSGDLSVYWYQQSLDQGLQFLIQYYNGEERAKGNILERFSAQQFPDLHSELNLSSLELGDSALYFCASSPPRGSNEQFFGPGTRLTVL.

This clone was detected only a few times. CDR3 in amino acids: CASSPRFEGQGFTF. In DNA, the CDR3 is TGTGCCAGCAGCCCCAGGTTCGAGGGACAGGGGTTCACCTTC. This chain links TRBV9 with TRBJ1-2; TRBD1 aligns across 10 bases. There are 14 residues in the CDR3. The trim removed 4 bases at V and 13 bases at J, leaving 13 bases unmatched. Germline V CDR1 and CDR2: SGDLS, YYNGEE.

The chain combines TRBV28 with TRBJ2-3, with TRBD2 matching over 12 bases. Germline V gene lookup returns CDR1 MDHEN and CDR2 SYDVKM. J was trimmed by 2 bases and V by 6 bases; bases with no gene match: 9. The CDR3 runs to 17 residues. The CDR3 loop reads CASRKPGLAGNTDTQYF. The CDR3 nucleotides are TGTGCCAGCAGGAAGCCCGGACTAGCGGGGAACACAGATACGCAGTATTTT.

The chain combines TRBV9 with TRBJ1-1, with a tentative D call TRBD1 (5 bases). This CDR3 is built from 15 residues. Trimming removed 4 bases at V and 1 base at J, with 14 bases between. The germline CDR1 and CDR2 sequences are SGDLS and YYNGEE. The CDR3 coding sequence is TGTGCCAGCAGCCTCCGGGGGGTTAAGAACACTGAAGCTTTCTTT. Translated, it gives CASSLRGVKNTEAFF.

The rearrangement uses TRBV7-8 and TRBJ1-5; 8 bases agree with TRBD1. Germline V gives CDR1 SGHVS, CDR2 FQNEAQ. The trim removed 3 bases at V and 4 bases at J, leaving 2 bases unmatched. The CDR3 has 14 amino acids. CDR3 coding DNA: TGTGCCAGCAGCTTCCGACAGGGGAATCAGCCCCAGCATTTT. It yields the protein CASSFRQGNQPQHF.

The J gene is TRBJ2-7, the V gene TRBV29-1, with 9 positions matching TRBD1. The V gene end was trimmed by 6 bases and the J gene end by 3 bases; junction bases not matched to a gene: 9. The CDR3 covers 14 residues. CDR1 is SQVTM, CDR2 ANQGSEA, per germline. This chain's CDR3 is CSVNDRGTLYEQYF. Written as DNA, the CDR3 is TGCAGCGTCAATGACAGGGGGACCCTCTACGAGCAGTACTTC.